One sample yielded the 16 T cell receptor beta chains listed below, sequenced in a study of cytomegalovirus exposure and HLA in healthy donors. The PCR used 60 Vbeta and 13 Jbeta primers. Measured with immunoSEQ multiplex PCR; TCRdb has only the in-frame clones, and not every one. Among 130,000 or so clones listed, approximately 79% were seen once. Sequencing was carried out using PBMCs. The source of these receptors is a young man in good health and CMV-seropositive.

The chain carries TRBV28 and TRBJ2-3; D not resolved. CDR1 is MDHEN and CDR2 is SYDVKM in the germline V gene. CDR3 length: 13 residues. V shed 4 bases and J shed 2 bases, with 7 bases lying between them. The CDR3: CASSSINTDTQYF. Written as DNA, the CDR3 is TGTGCCAGCAGTTCTATCAACACAGATACGCAGTATTTT.

The DNA of the CDR3 is TGTGCCAGCAGTGAAGCGGCAGATGGCAATCAGCCCCAGCATTTT. As protein: CASSEAADGNQPQHF. This chain joins TRBV6-4 and TRBJ1-5; D is unresolved. From germline, CDR1 is MRHNA and CDR2 SNTAGT. Trimming took off 3 bases at V and 2 bases at J, with 11 bases between the two ends. The CDR3 totals 15 residues.

The CDR3 DNA reads TGTGCCAGCAGCTTGGGTCTATCAGCGGGGGGGCAGTACTTC. This translates into CASSLGLSAGGQYF. The chain recombines TRBV5-4 with TRBJ2-7; 9 positions agree with TRBD2. Trimming removed 0 bases from V and 9 bases from J; junction bases left unmatched: 7. There are 14 residues in the CDR3. Germline CDR1 SGHNT, CDR2 YYREEE (reference sequence).

The chain uses TRBV27 and TRBJ2-2, with D perhaps TRBD1 (6 bases). The CDR3 loop spans 17 amino acids. Between the trimmed V and J ends, which lost 5 bases and 7 bases, there was a span of 23 bases. The germline V gene has CDR1 MNHEY and CDR2 SMNVEV (reference sequence). CDR3 sequence: CASSQRQAPRLGGELFF. CDR3 in DNA: TGTGCCAGCAGTCAAAGACAGGCTCCTCGATTGGGCGGGGAGCTGTTTTTT.

V and J are TRBV6-1 and TRBJ1-4, with 9 bases lining up with TRBD1. In germline, CDR1 is MNHNS, CDR2 SASEGT. V trimming: 6 bases; J trimming: 0 bases; junction bases outside the gene matches: 2. The CDR3 length is 15 residues. DNA of the CDR3: TGTGCCAGCAGAGGGGACAGGGCAACTAATGAAAAACTGTTTTTT. It specifies CASRGDRATNEKLFF.

The chain carries TRBV23-1 and TRBJ2-5; 9 positions agree with TRBD1. Being an ORF, TRBV23-1 has a function that is uncertain. J was trimmed by 0 bases and V by 4 bases; bases with no gene match: 27. The CDR3 contains 23 residues. The CDR3 sequence: CASSRRDRVSSPSENGYQETQYF. The CDR3 region has the DNA TGCGCCAGCAGTCGCCGGGACAGGGTTTCGTCACCGAGCGAGAATGGGTACCAAGAGACCCAGTACTTC.

The chain joins TRBV6-6 to TRBJ2-7, with D hard to call. The CDR3 covers 14 residues. Germline V gene sequence: CDR1 MNHNY, CDR2 SVGAGI (reference sequence). Trimming cost V 6 bases and J 7 bases, with 19 bases left between them. The CDR3 DNA follows: TGTGCCAGCAGCCGACCCCAAGACCCGAGGGAGCAGTACTTC. Its protein is CASSRPQDPREQYF.

This clone came up once. Written as DNA, the CDR3 is TGCGCCACCACAACGAGGGGGACAGGGGATAGCAATGAGCAGTTCTTC. This codes for CATTTRGTGDSNEQFF. This sequence joins TRBV10-2 and TRBJ2-1; 10 positions match TRBD1. The germline V gene encodes CDR1 WSHSY and CDR2 SAAADI. V was clipped by 10 bases and J by 6 bases; unmatched bases: 15. There are 16 residues in the CDR3.

Only one count was recorded for this clone. The rearrangement links TRBV6-1 to TRBJ2-1, with 11 bases fitting TRBD2. The junction had 4 bases not matched to a gene; V was cut back by 6 bases and J by 3 bases. The germline V gene encodes CDR1 MNHNS and CDR2 SASEGT. There are 15 residues in the CDR3. The CDR3 sequence: CASSLTSGIYNEQFF. The CDR3 DNA is TGTGCCAGCAGCTTGACTAGCGGGATCTACAATGAGCAGTTCTTC.

The V and J genes are TRBV6-5 and TRBJ1-5; perhaps TRBD1 as D (5 bases). The germline V gene encodes CDR1 MNHEY and CDR2 SVGAGI. V shed 2 bases and J shed 7 bases, with 12 bases lying between them. This CDR3 is 14 amino acids long. The CDR3 reads CASSYGREGQPQHF. The CDR3 DNA sequence: TGTGCCAGCAGTTACGGCAGGGAGGGACAGCCCCAGCATTTT.

The J gene is TRBJ2-6, the V gene TRBV4-3; 9 nucleotides line up with TRBD1. Germline V gene sequence: CDR1 LGHNA, CDR2 YSLEER. The trim removed 0 bases at V and 2 bases at J, leaving 5 bases unmatched. The CDR3 has 18 amino acids. The CDR3 protein is CASSQDRTGVAGANVLTF. The DNA for the CDR3 is TGCGCCAGCAGCCAAGATCGGACAGGGGTGGCTGGGGCCAACGTCCTGACTTTC.

This chain uses TRBV11-2 with TRBJ2-5; TRBD2 matches at 12 bases. CDR1 and CDR2 (germline): SGHAT, FQNNGV. With 2 bases clipped from V and 2 bases from J, the junction kept 3 bases outside the gene matches. This CDR3 is built from 16 residues. CDR3 bases: TGTGCCAGCAGCTTAAGGCTAGCGGGGGGGCAAGAGACCCAGTACTTC. Translated: CASSLRLAGGQETQYF.

This rearrangement joins TRBV4-3 to TRBJ2-1; maybe TRBD1 (6 bases). Germline values: CDR1 LGHNA, CDR2 YSLEER. The CDR3 extends over 18 amino acids. V was cut by 1 base and J by 0 bases, with 16 bases left in between. The CDR3 DNA reads TGCGCCAGCAGCCAAGCGTTGTGGGGGCCGAGCTCCTACAATGAGCAGTTCTTC. It is translated as CASSQALWGPSSYNEQFF.

This chain links TRBV4-3 with TRBJ2-1; 13 bases agree with TRBD2. The CDR3 is 15 residues long. The V gene end was trimmed by 4 bases and the J gene end by 6 bases; junction bases not matched to a gene: 3. Per the germline V gene, CDR1 is LGHNA and CDR2 is YSLEER. The CDR3 region is CASSLGLAGSNEQFF. In DNA form, the CDR3 reads TGCGCCAGCAGCCTGGGACTAGCGGGGTCCAATGAGCAGTTCTTC.

The J gene is TRBJ2-7, the V gene TRBV6-1; D gene uncertain. Trimming stripped 4 bases from V and 4 bases from J, with 8 bases between. The CDR3 covers 12 residues. The germline CDR1 and CDR2 sequences are MNHNS and SASEGT. The CDR3 region has the DNA TGTGCCAGCAGTGTCGGTTCGTACGAGCAGTACTTC. It translates to CASSVGSYEQYF.

This rearrangement joins TRBV5-6 to TRBJ2-7, with 8 bases aligning to TRBD1. This CDR3 contains 13 residues. Trimming cost V 4 bases and J 1 base; bases outside gene matches: 1. The germline gives CDR1 SGHDT, CDR2 YYEEEE. CDR3 residues: CASSRTGSYEQYF. The CDR3 DNA follows: TGTGCCAGCAGCCGGACAGGGTCCTACGAGCAGTACTTC.